Shown below are 5 T cell receptor beta chains from a single sample sequenced in a study of shared clonotypes between healthy human individuals. Data came from immunoSEQ multiplex PCR; TCRdb stores just in-frame clones and leaves some out. The table shows about 2.3 million clones, with approximately 90% occurring only once. Sequencing was done on a sample of naive CD4+ T cells from PBMCs. This sample's subset: CD45RA+ positively selected. The receptors were sampled from a man younger than 30 in good health. Some clones in this sample may be carry-over from other donors' samples.

This clone was seen a single time. This sequence joins TRBV19 and TRBJ2-2; TRBD1 matches at 7 bases. Trimming at V came to 3 bases and at J to 9 bases, leaving 10 bases not matched to a gene. This CDR3 comprises 15 residues. CDR1 and CDR2 (germline): LNHDA, SQIVND (reference sequence). CDR3 in amino acids: CASSIETGWSRELFF. The CDR3 nucleotides are TGTGCCAGTAGTATCGAGACAGGGTGGAGTCGGGAGCTGTTTTTT.

The chain recombines TRBV2 with TRBJ1-1; 7 bases line up with TRBD1. Germline V gene data show CDR1 as SNHLY and CDR2 as FYNNEI. The V and J ends lost 10 bases and 7 bases, in that order; junction bases with no gene match: 12. This CDR3 is 13 amino acids long. In DNA, the CDR3 is TGTGCCACCCAGGGGGGGGCGGCACGTGAAGCTTTCTTT. Translation gives CATQGGAAREAFF.

The chain joins TRBV7-2 to TRBJ2-1; D may be TRBD1 (6 bases). This CDR3 has 16 residues. V lost 4 bases and J lost 7, with 20 bases in between. Germline V gene sequence: CDR1 SGHTA, CDR2 FQGNSA. CDR3 in amino acids: CASSSVGTRGPNEQFF. The CDR3 DNA reads TGTGCCAGCAGCTCCGTCGGGACCAGGGGACCAAATGAGCAGTTCTTC.

The chain links TRBV2 to TRBJ1-5; maybe TRBD1 (6 bases). From germline, CDR1 is SNHLY and CDR2 FYNNEI. Trimming shortened V by 3 bases and J by 7 bases, and 16 bases separated the two germline ends. CDR3 size: 15 residues. CDR3 in DNA: TGTGCCAGCAGTGACTTACAGGGAGGGGAGCAGCCCCAGCATTTT. Protein sequence: CASSDLQGGEQPQHF.

The rearrangement joins TRBV30 to TRBJ2-2; D is unresolved. Trimming shortened V by 1 base and J by 4 bases, and 7 bases separated the two germline ends. Germline V lookup: CDR1 GTSNPN, CDR2 SVGIG (reference sequence). This CDR3 is 13 amino acids long. In nucleotides, the CDR3 is TGTGCCTGGAGTGCCTGGGGCACCGGGGAGCTGTTTTTT. Encoded protein: CAWSAWGTGELFF. Based on the CDR3 plus reference TRBV30 and TRBJ2-2, the full variable domain is SQTIHQWPATLVQPVGSPLSLECTVEGTSNPNLYWYRQAAGRGLQLLFYSVGIGQISSEVPQNLSASRPQDRQFILSSKKLLLSDSGFYLCAWSAWGTGELFFGEGSRLTVL.